These T cell receptor beta chains were read from a single sample in a study of T cell repertoires in cytomegalovirus infection. MiXCR, run by TCRdb on the reads, gives a single entry per CDR3 protein. The sample comprises some 350,000 distinct CDR3 sequences, 15% to 20% of which are singletons, and roughly 9% rests with the top ten. The specimen sequenced was PBMCs. Every receptor here comes from a human donor in good health (CMV status not recorded). Some clones in this sample may be carry-over from other donors' samples. The CDR3 runs from the conserved cysteine through the conserved F or W. Fields, in order: clone size, V gene, J gene, D gene, CDR3 DNA, CDR3 protein. The D gene is left open where the match is weak. The size field is filled for only some rows; it gives once, few, many or a size class.

NA,TRBV20-1,TRBJ2-1,TRBD2,TGCAGTGCTGGCGGGGGGGCCGGGGCGGGGCTACTCGGGGAGCAGTTCTTC,CSAGGGAGAGLLGEQFF
NA,TRBV6-2/TRBV6-3,TRBJ1-1,NA,TGTGCCAGCAGTTCCTTCGGGGGACGGGCTGAAGCTTTCTTT,CASSSFGGRAEAFF
many,TRBV7-2,TRBJ1-1,NA,TGTGCCAGCAGGCTAAGGTTGGGCACTGAAGCTTTCTTT,CASRLRLGTEAFF
NA,TRBV11-2,TRBJ2-1,NA,TGTGCCAGCAGCTTTTCCGAGCTCAATGAGCAGTTCTTC,CASSFSELNEQFF
NA,TRBV30,TRBJ2-1,NA,TGTGCCTGGAGTCCGCAGCGGGATGAGCAGTTCTTC,CAWSPQRDEQFF
NA,TRBV10-3,TRBJ2-7,NA,TGTGCCATCAGTGAGTTACAGGCGAGCTCCTACGAGCAGTACTTC,CAISELQASSYEQYF
many,TRBV7-9,TRBJ1-3,NA,TGTGCCAGCAGCTTAGCCTCGACCGTCTCTGGAAACACCATATATTTT,CASSLASTVSGNTIYF
few,TRBV28,TRBJ2-3,TRBD1,TGTGCCTCCCAGGGGGCGAACACAGATACGCAGTATTTT,CASQGANTDTQYF
NA,TRBV20-1,TRBJ2-2,TRBD1,TGCAGTGCCCTAAGGACAGGGGGAAAAGGGGATCTCGGGGAGCTGTTTTTT,CSALRTGGKGDLGELFF
many,TRBV4-1,TRBJ2-1,NA,TGCGCCAGCAGCCCTAGCCCCCAGGGGGGCTTCAGCTCCTACAATGAGCAGTTCTTC,CASSPSPQGGFSSYNEQFF
NA,TRBV2,TRBJ2-5,TRBD1,TGTGCCAGCAGTGGGGACAGGTCCGAGGCCCAGTACTTC,CASSGDRSEAQYF
NA,TRBV7-8,TRBJ1-2,NA,TGTGCCAGCAGCTGGGCAGGATCCCCCTATGGCTACACCTTC,CASSWAGSPYGYTF
many,TRBV7-2,TRBJ2-3,TRBD2,TGTGCCAGCAGCTTAGCTAGCGGGGTAGCAGATACGCAGTATTTT,CASSLASGVADTQYF
NA,TRBV6-5,TRBJ2-2,NA,TGTGCCAGCAGTTCCCAAAGCCGGGATCACACCGGGGAGCTGTTTTTT,CASSSQSRDHTGELFF
many,TRBV28,TRBJ2-3,NA,TGTGCCAGCCAGGAGGGCCGCCGGCGGGGAATCACAGATACGCAGTATTTT,CASQEGRRRGITDTQYF
few,TRBV19,TRBJ2-5,NA,TGTGCCAGTAGTATAACGACTACCAGCCAAGAGACCCAGTACTTC,CASSITTTSQETQYF
few,TRBV18,TRBJ1-5,TRBD1,TGTGCCAGCTCACCGGACAGGGTTAGGCCCCAGCATTTT,CASSPDRVRPQHF
many,TRBV7-6,TRBJ2-5,NA,TGTGCCAGCAGCATACCTCACGGAGAGGGGACCCAGTACTTC,CASSIPHGEGTQYF
few,TRBV27,TRBJ2-7,TRBD2,TGTGCCAGCAGTTTAGGGCGGGGGGCGGAGTACTTC,CASSLGRGAEYF
few,TRBV12-3/TRBV12-4,TRBJ1-2,NA,TGTGCCAGCAGTTTATCCTCGACTGTGTATGGCTACACCTTC,CASSLSSTVYGYTF
NA,TRBV12-3/TRBV12-4,TRBJ1-1,NA,TGTGCCAGCAGCCTTCCCCCGACTGAAGCTTTCTTT,CASSLPPTEAFF
many,TRBV7-8,TRBJ2-3,TRBD2,TGTGCCAGCAGCTTGGGACTAGCGAGGAGCACAGATACGCAGTATTTT,CASSLGLARSTDTQYF
many,TRBV6-5,TRBJ2-7,NA,TGTGCCAGCGGGGGGCTGCACGAGCAGTACTTC,CASGGLHEQYF
few,TRBV6-5,TRBJ1-4,NA,TGTGCCAGCAGTTACCGGGACGACGCAGCTAATGAAAAACTGTTTTTT,CASSYRDDAANEKLFF
few,TRBV4-2,TRBJ2-1,NA,TGTGCCAGCAGCCTAGACAGGTACTCCTACAATGAGCAGTTCTTC,CASSLDRYSYNEQFF
NA,TRBV20-1,TRBJ2-1,TRBD2,TGCAGTGCTAGAGTGGGACTAGCTCTTTCAAATGAGCAGTTCTTC,CSARVGLALSNEQFF
few,TRBV20-1,TRBJ2-1,NA,TGCAGTGCGGACCGGGACCACCACAATGAGCAGTTCTTC,CSADRDHHNEQFF
NA,TRBV12-3/TRBV12-4,TRBJ2-5,TRBD1,TGTGCCAGCAGTCAAAGACAGGGGGACGAGACCCAGTACTTC,CASSQRQGDETQYF
few,TRBV7-8,TRBJ1-5,NA,TGTGCCAGCAGCTTAGTTTCCGGGAATAGCAATCAGCCCCAGCATTTT,CASSLVSGNSNQPQHF